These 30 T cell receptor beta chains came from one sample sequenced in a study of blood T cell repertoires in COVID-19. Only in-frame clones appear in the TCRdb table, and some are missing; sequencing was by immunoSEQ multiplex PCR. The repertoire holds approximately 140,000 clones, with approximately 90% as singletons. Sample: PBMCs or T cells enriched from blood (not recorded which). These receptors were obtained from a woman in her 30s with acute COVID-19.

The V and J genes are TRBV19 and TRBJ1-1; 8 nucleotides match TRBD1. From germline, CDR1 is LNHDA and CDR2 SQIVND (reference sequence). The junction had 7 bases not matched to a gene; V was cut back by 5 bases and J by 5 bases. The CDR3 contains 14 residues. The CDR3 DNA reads TGTGCCAGTAGTGCCCGGGACAGGAGGACTGAAGCTTTCTTT. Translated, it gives CASSARDRRTEAFF.

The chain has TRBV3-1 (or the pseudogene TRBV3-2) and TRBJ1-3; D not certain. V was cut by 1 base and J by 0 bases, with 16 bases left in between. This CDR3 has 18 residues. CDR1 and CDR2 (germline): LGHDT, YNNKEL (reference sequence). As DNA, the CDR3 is TGTGCCAGCAGCCAAGTTCCGGCAGGCCCAAACTCTGGAAACACCATATATTTT. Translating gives CASSQVPAGPNSGNTIYF.

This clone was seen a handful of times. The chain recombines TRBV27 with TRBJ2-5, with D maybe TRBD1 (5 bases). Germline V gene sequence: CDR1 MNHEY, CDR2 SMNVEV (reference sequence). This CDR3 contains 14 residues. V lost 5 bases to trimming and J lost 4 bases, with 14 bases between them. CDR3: CASSPRRRGETQYF. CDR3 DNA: TGTGCCAGCAGTCCTCGGCGAAGGGGAGAGACCCAGTACTTC.

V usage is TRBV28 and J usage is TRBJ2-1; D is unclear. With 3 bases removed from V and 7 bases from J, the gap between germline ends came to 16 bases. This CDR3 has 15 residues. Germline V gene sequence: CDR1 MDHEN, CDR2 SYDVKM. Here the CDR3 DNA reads TGTGCCAGCAGTTTCCTAAGTCCCCCTTCTAATGAGCAGTTCTTC. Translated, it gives CASSFLSPPSNEQFF. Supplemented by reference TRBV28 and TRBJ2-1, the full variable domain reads DVKVTQSSRYLVKRTGEKVFLECVQDMDHENMFWYRQDPGLGLRLIYFSYDVKMKEKGDIPEGYSVSREKKERFSLILESASTNQTSMYLCASSFLSPPSNEQFFGPGTRLTVL.

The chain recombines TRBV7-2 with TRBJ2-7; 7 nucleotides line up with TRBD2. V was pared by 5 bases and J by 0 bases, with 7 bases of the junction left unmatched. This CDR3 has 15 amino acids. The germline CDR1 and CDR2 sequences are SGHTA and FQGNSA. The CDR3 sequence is CASSTRLASSYEQYF. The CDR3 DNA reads TGTGCCAGCAGCACACGACTAGCTAGCTCCTACGAGCAGTACTTC.

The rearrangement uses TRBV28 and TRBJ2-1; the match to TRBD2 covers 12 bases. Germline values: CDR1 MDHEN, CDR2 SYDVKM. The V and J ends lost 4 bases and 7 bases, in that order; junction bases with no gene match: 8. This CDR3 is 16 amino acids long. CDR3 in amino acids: CASSWRTSGNMNEQFF. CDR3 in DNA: TGTGCCAGCAGTTGGCGGACTAGCGGGAATATGAATGAGCAGTTCTTC.

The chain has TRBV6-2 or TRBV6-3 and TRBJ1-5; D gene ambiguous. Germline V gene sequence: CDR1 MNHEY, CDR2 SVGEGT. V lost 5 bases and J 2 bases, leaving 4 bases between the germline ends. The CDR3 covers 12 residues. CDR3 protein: CASSERNQPQHF. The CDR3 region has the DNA TGTGCCAGCAGTGAGCGCAATCAGCCCCAGCATTTT.

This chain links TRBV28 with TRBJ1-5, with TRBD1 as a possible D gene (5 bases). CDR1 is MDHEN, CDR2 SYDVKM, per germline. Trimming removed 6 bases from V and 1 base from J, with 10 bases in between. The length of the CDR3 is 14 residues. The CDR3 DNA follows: TGTGCCAGCAGGGAGGGGTACAGCAATCAGCCCCAGCATTTT. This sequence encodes CASREGYSNQPQHF.

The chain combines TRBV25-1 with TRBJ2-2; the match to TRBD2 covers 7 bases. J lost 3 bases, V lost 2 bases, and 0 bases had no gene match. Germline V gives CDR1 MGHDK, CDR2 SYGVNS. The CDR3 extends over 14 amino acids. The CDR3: CASSEGLDTGELFF. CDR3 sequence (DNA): TGTGCCAGCAGTGAAGGACTAGACACCGGGGAGCTGTTTTTT.

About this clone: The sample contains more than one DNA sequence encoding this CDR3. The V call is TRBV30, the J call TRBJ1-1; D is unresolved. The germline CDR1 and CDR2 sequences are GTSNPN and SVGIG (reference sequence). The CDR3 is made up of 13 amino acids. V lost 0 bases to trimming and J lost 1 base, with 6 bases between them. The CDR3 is CAWSVGGNTEAFF. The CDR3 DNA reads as TGTGCCTGGAGTGTCGGCGGGAACACTGAAGCTTTCTTT.

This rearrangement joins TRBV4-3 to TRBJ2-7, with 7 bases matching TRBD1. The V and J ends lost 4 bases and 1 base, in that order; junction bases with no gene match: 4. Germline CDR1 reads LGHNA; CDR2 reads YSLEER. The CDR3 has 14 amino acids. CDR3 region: CASSPTGVSYEQYF. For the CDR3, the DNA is TGCGCCAGCAGCCCTACAGGGGTTTCCTACGAGCAGTACTTC.

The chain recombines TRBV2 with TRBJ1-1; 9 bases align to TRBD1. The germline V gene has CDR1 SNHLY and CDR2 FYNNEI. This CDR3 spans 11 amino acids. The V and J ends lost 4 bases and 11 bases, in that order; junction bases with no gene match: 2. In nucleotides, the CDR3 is TGTGCCAGCAGTGGGACAGGGGACGCTTTCTTT. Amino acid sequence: CASSGTGDAFF.

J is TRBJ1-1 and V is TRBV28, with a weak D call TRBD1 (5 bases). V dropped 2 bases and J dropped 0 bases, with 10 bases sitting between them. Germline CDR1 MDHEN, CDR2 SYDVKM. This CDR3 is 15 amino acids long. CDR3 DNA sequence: TGTGCCAGCAGTTTAACCGCAGGGATGAACACTGAAGCTTTCTTT. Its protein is CASSLTAGMNTEAFF.

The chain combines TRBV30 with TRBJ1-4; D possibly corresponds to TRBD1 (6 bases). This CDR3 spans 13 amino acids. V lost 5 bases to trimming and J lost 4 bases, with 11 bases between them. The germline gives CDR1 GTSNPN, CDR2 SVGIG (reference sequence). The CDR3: CAWEQGFNEKLFF. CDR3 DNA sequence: TGTGCCTGGGAACAGGGCTTTAATGAAAAACTGTTTTTT.

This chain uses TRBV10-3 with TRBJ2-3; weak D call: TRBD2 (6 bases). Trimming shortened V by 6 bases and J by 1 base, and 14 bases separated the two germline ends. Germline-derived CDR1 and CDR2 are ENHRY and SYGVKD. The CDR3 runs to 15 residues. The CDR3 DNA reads TGTGCCATCAGCCCGAGGAGCGGGCGCACAGATACGCAGTATTTT. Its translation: CAISPRSGRTDTQYF.

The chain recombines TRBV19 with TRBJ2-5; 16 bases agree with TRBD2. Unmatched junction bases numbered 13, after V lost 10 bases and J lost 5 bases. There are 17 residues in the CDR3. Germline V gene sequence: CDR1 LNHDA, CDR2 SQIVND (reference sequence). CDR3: CATATESGLAGGETQYF. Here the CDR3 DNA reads TGTGCCACCGCAACCGAGTCGGGACTAGCGGGAGGGGAGACCCAGTACTTC. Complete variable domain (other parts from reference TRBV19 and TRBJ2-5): DGGITQSPKYLFRKEGQNVTLSCEQNLNHDAMYWYRQDPGQGLRLIYYSQIVNDFQKGDIAEGYSVSREKKESFPLTVTSAQKNPTAFYLCATATESGLAGGETQYFGPGTRLLVL.

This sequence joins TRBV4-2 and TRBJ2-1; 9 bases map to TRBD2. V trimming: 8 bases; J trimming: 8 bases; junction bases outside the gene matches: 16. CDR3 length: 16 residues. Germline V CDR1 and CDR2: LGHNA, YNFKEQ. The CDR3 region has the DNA TGTGCCAGCCAGTTGAATTTAGCGGGAGTACGCTATGAGCAGTTCTTC. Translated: CASQLNLAGVRYEQFF.

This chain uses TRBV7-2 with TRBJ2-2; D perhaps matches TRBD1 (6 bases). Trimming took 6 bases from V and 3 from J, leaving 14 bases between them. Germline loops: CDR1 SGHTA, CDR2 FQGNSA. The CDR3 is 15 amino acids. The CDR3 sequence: CASSFNRVHTGELFF. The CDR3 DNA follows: TGTGCCAGCAGTTTCAACAGGGTGCACACCGGGGAGCTGTTTTTT.

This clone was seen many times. CDR3 loop: CASSYSGGALHF. The CDR3 coding sequence is TGTGCCAGCAGTTACTCCGGCGGGGCCCTCCACTTT. The V call is TRBV6-5, the J call TRBJ1-6; D is ambiguous. Germline V gene sequence: CDR1 MNHEY, CDR2 SVGAGI. The CDR3 extends over 12 amino acids. Trimming removed 0 bases from V and 14 bases from J, with 8 bases in between.

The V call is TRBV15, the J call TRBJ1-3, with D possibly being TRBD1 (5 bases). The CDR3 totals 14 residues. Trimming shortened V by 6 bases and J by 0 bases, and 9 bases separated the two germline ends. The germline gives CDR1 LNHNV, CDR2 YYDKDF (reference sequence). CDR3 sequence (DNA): TGTGCCACCAGAACAGGTGACTCTGGAAACACCATATATTTT. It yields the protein CATRTGDSGNTIYF.

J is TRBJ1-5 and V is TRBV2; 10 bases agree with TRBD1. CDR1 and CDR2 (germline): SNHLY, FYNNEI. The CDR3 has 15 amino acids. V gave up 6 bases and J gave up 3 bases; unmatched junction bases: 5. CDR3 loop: CASSKDRGHNQPQHF. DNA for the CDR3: TGTGCCAGCAGCAAAGACAGGGGGCACAATCAGCCCCAGCATTTT.

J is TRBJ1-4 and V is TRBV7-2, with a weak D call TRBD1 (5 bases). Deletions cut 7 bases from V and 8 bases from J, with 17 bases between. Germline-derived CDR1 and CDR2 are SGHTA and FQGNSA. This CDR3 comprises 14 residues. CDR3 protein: CASTPQGLGEKLFF. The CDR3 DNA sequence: TGTGCCAGCACCCCCCAGGGCTTGGGCGAAAAACTGTTTTTT. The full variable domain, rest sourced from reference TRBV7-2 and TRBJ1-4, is GAGVSQSPSNKVTEKGKDVELRCDPISGHTALYWYRQSLGQGLEFLIYFQGNSAPDKSGLPSDRFSAERTGGSVSTLTIQRTQQEDSAVYLCASTPQGLGEKLFFGSGTQLSVL.

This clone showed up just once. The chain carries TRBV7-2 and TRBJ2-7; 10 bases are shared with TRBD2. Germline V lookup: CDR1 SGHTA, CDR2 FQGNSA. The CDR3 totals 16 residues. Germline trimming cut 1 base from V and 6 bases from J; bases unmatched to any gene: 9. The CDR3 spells CASSLVSLAGGGEQYF. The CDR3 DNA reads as TGTGCCAGCAGCTTAGTGTCATTAGCGGGAGGTGGCGAGCAGTACTTC.

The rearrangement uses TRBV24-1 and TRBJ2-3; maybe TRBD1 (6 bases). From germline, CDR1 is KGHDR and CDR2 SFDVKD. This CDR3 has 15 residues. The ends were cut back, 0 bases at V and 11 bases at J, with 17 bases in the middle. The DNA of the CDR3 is TGTGCCACCAGTGATTTGTCCGGGACACCAAGAGGGCAGTATTTT. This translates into CATSDLSGTPRGQYF.

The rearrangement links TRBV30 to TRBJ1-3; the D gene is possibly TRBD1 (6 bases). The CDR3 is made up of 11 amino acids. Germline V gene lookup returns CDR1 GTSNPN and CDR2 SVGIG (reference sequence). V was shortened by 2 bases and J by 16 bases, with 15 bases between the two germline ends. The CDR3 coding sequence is TGTGCCTGGAGTTCACAGGGATTTGCGTATTTT. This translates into CAWSSQGFAYF.

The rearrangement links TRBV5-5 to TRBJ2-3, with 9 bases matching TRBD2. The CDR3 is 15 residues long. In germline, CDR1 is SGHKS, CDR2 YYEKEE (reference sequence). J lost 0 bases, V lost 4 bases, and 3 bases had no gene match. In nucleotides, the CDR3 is TGTGCCAGCAGCCTCACTAGCGGGAGCACAGATACGCAGTATTTT. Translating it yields CASSLTSGSTDTQYF. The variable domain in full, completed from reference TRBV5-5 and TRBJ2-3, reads DAGVTQSPTHLIKTRGQQVTLRCSPISGHKSVSWYQQVLGQGPQFIFQYYEKEERGRGNFPDRFSARQFPNYSSELNVNALLLGDSALYLCASSLTSGSTDTQYFGPGTRLTVL.

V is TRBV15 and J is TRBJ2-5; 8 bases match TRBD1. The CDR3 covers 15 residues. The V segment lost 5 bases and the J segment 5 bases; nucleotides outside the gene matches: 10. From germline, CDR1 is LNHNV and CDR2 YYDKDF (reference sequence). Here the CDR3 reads CATSFSPGGEETQYF. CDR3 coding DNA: TGTGCCACCAGCTTTTCTCCAGGGGGCGAGGAGACCCAGTACTTC.

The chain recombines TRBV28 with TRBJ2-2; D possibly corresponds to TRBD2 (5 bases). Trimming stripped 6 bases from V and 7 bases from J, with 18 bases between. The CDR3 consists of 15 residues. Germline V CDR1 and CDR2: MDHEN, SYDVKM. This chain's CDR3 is CASRRTARGDGELFF. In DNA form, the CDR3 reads TGTGCCAGCAGGAGGACGGCCCGGGGAGACGGGGAGCTGTTTTTT.

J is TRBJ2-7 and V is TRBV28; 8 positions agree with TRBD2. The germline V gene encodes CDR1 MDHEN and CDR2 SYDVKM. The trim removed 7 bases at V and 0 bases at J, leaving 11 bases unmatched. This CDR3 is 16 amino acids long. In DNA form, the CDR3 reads TGTGCCAGCACATCCGCCGGGACTAGGAGCTCCTACGAGCAGTACTTC. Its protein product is CASTSAGTRSSYEQYF.

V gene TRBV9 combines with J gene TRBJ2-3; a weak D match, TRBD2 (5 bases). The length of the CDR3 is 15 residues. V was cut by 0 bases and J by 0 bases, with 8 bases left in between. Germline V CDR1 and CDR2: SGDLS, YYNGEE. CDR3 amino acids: CASSVGTGSTDTQYF. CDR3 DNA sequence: TGTGCCAGCAGCGTAGGGACGGGAAGCACAGATACGCAGTATTTT.